Listed below are T cell receptor beta chains from one sample, sequenced in a study of CD8+ T cells in alopecia areata. Measured with immunoSEQ multiplex PCR; TCRdb has only the in-frame clones, and not every one. The data hold 130,000 to 150,000 clones, with 51% observed a single time. The starting material was CD4+ T cells sorted from blood, obtained at week 0. The source is a human donor with alopecia areata. The CDR3 runs from the conserved cysteine through the conserved F or W. Fields, in order: V gene, J gene, clone size, CDR3 protein. Size is stated for part of the rows, as once, few or many counts, or as a class when the clone is expanded.

TRBV7-2	TRBJ2-3	few	CASSLGLVSTDTQYF
TRBV30	TRBJ1-4	few	CASGAVSNEKLFF
TRBV30	TRBJ1-2	-	CAWTGSLGYTF
TRBV4-1	TRBJ2-4	-	CASSQVGGRIPWAKNIQYF
TRBV30	TRBJ1-5	-	CAWSVPQGNQPQHF
TRBV29-1	TRBJ1-5	-	CSVGDAVNQPQHF
TRBV11-2	TRBJ2-1	-	CASTGTSSYNEQFF
TRBV29-1	TRBJ1-3	-	CSVGLNSGNTIYF
TRBV11-2	TRBJ2-2	-	CASRGEQGLQTGELFF
TRBV28	TRBJ2-2	few	CASQPRGTNTGELFF
TRBV29-1	TRBJ2-5	-	CSVGTVKTQYF
TRBV7-2	TRBJ1-5	-	CASSFSGGGAQPQHF
TRBV29-1	TRBJ2-3	-	CSVERGRGTDTQYF
TRBV7-2	TRBJ2-7	few	CASSSPSPLAGALGEQYF
TRBV29-1	TRBJ2-7	-	CSVRTPPNEQYF
TRBV5-1	TRBJ1-5	-	CASSLTAGGEQPQHF
TRBV2	TRBJ2-5	-	CASSGRQETQYF
TRBV30	TRBJ2-1	few	CAWSLAVRNNEQFF
TRBV14	TRBJ1-2	-	CASSRQIDYGYTF
TRBV7-2	TRBJ1-5	-	CASSLEGSSPLNQPQHF
TRBV29-1	TRBJ2-2	-	CSVVRGPGELFF
TRBV5-4	TRBJ2-3	-	CASSPPVGDTQYF
TRBV20-1	TRBJ1-2	-	CSARNGGGYTF
TRBV30	TRBJ2-1	-	CAWRTSGSYNEQFF
TRBV29-1	TRBJ2-1	-	CSVFHNEQFF
TRBV9	TRBJ2-2	-	CASSVPSGNTGELFF
TRBV29-1	TRBJ2-4	few	CSVGTGDGIQYF
TRBV27	TRBJ2-1	-	CASRPAGGPYNEQFF
TRBV9	TRBJ1-1	-	CASSARDGSPPFF
TRBV25-1	TRBJ1-2	-	CASSDEGDYGYTF
TRBV4-2	TRBJ2-5	-	CASSLGTSQETQYF
TRBV29-1	TRBJ1-2	-	CSVKSGTTYGYTF
TRBV11-1	TRBJ2-4	few	CASSLGGAKNIQYF
TRBV30	TRBJ1-1	-	CAWSNNRVTEAFF
TRBV6-5	TRBJ2-7	-	CASSVGQPDEQYF
TRBV19	TRBJ1-2	-	CASSPHGGGDRILPNYGYTF
TRBV29-1	TRBJ2-5	few	CSPRDQETQYF
TRBV6-5	TRBJ2-6	few	CASRTRSSGANVLTF
TRBV27	TRBJ2-5	-	CASSYHPQETQYF
TRBV30	TRBJ2-1	few	CAWSTPGRRNEQFF
TRBV30	TRBJ2-4	-	CAWSTGQRLGGDIQYF
TRBV6-1	TRBJ2-5	-	CASIKGQETQYF
TRBV7-8	TRBJ2-7	few	CASSLEVWYDHEQYF
TRBV5-1	TRBJ1-2	few	CASSGDGQGYGYTF
TRBV28	TRBJ2-2	-	CASSLAPGFTGELFF
TRBV29-1	TRBJ2-3	few	CSVEDLFARKGPRTDTQYF
TRBV30	TRBJ1-1	-	CAWSPWAAEAFF
TRBV4-2	TRBJ1-3	-	CASSQGRVGNTIYF
TRBV7-2	TRBJ2-1	few	CASSNFERTYNEQFF